One and the same sample provided the 28 T cell receptor beta chains below, sequenced in a study of metastatic and nonmetastatic thyroid tumors. TCRdb re-processed the PCR reads through MiXCR. This sample has 50,000 to 65,000 clones; more than 15% occur once, and the top ten carry 2.5% to 3.5%. All patients were untreated before thyroid surgery. Sequencing used blood. These receptors all come from a female donor with papillary thyroid cancer or a benign thyroid nodule (not recorded which). Some clones in this sample may be carry-over from other donors' samples.

This clone was seen only once. V is TRBV7-2 and J is TRBJ1-1; perhaps TRBD1 as D (6 bases). This CDR3 contains 14 residues. Germline V gene sequence: CDR1 SGHTA, CDR2 FQGNSA. With 2 bases removed from V and 2 bases from J, the gap between germline ends came to 9 bases. The CDR3 bases are TGTGCCAGCAGCTTATACAGGGTTAACACTGAAGCTTTCTTT. Translation: CASSLYRVNTEAFF. Full variable domain (remainder filled in from reference TRBV7-2 and TRBJ1-1): GAGVSQSPSNKVTEKGKDVELRCDPISGHTALYWYRQSLGQGLEFLIYFQGNSAPDKSGLPSDRFSAERTGGSVSTLTIQRTQQEDSAVYLCASSLYRVNTEAFFGQGTRLTVV.

This clone was counted only a few times. This may come from a read error, since a much larger clone is one base off. The chain joins TRBV15 to TRBJ1-4; TRBD1 is a possible D gene (5 bases). The ends were cut back, 7 bases at V and 12 bases at J, with 15 bases in the middle. This CDR3 region has 12 residues. The V gene's germline CDR1 is LNHNV and CDR2 YYDKDF (reference sequence). CDR3 DNA: TGTGCCACCAAGTGGGACCAAGAAGAACTGTTTTTT. Translating gives CATKWDQEELFF.

There are many counts of this clone. V usage is TRBV6-1 and J usage is TRBJ2-7; 12 bases are a match to TRBD1. This CDR3 region has 17 residues. The trim removed 3 bases at V and 6 bases at J, leaving 12 bases unmatched. Per the germline V gene, CDR1 is MNHNS and CDR2 is SASEGT. DNA for the CDR3: TGTGCCAGCAGTGAGTGGGCTGCGGGACAGGGGGCTGGCGAGCAGTACTTC. Its protein product is CASSEWAAGQGAGEQYF.

This clone was seen many times. V and J are TRBV30 and TRBJ2-2; D gene uncertain. The CDR3 loop spans 11 amino acids. Trimming stripped 2 bases from V and 5 bases from J, with 3 bases between. CDR1 is GTSNPN, CDR2 SVGIG, per germline (reference sequence). The CDR3 region is CAWSQTGELFF. The CDR3 DNA sequence: TGTGCCTGGAGTCAGACCGGGGAGCTGTTTTTT.

Ten or more counts support this clone. This rearrangement joins TRBV28 to TRBJ2-1, with D possibly matching TRBD1 (5 bases). With 5 bases removed from V and 3 bases from J, the gap between germline ends came to 14 bases. Germline V CDR1 and CDR2: MDHEN, SYDVKM. The CDR3 is 15 residues long. Here the CDR3 reads CASSPRAGLYNEQFF. CDR3 in DNA: TGTGCCAGCAGTCCCCGGGCAGGGCTCTACAATGAGCAGTTCTTC.

This clone was seen ten or more times. This chain joins TRBV7-9 and TRBJ2-3; tentatively, D is TRBD1 (5 bases). Deletions cut 6 bases from V and 5 bases from J, with 27 bases between. Per the germline V gene, CDR1 is SEHNR and CDR2 is FQNEAQ (reference sequence). CDR3 length: 18 amino acids. The CDR3 nucleotides read TGTGCCAGCAGTTCCCTCATCTCCAGGGAAACCATTCTAGATACGCAGTATTTT. Amino acids: CASSSLISRETILDTQYF.

This clone showed up many times. The rearrangement uses TRBV30 and TRBJ2-1; D possibly corresponds to TRBD2 (5 bases). This CDR3 has 15 residues. Germline CDR1 GTSNPN, CDR2 SVGIG (reference sequence). V shed 1 base and J shed 3 bases, with 13 bases lying between them. CDR3 loop: CAWSALGVGYNEQFF. Here the CDR3 DNA reads TGTGCCTGGAGTGCCCTCGGGGTCGGCTACAATGAGCAGTTCTTC.

The rearrangement uses TRBV30 and TRBJ1-2, with TRBD1 as a possible D gene (6 bases). The CDR3 covers 12 residues. The germline V gene encodes CDR1 GTSNPN and CDR2 SVGIG (reference sequence). V dropped 5 bases and J dropped 8 bases, with 15 bases sitting between them. The CDR3 loop reads CAWGVARGGYTF. Written as DNA, the CDR3 is TGTGCCTGGGGGGTGGCAAGGGGGGGCTACACCTTC.

This clone was counted at least ten times. This chain links TRBV5-6 with TRBJ2-1; 9 nucleotides align to TRBD2. The CDR3 loop spans 17 amino acids. Germline lookup yields CDR1 SGHDT and CDR2 YYEEEE. J lost 0 bases, V lost 0 bases, and 4 bases had no gene match. DNA for the CDR3: TGTGCCAGCAGCTTGGCTACGGGACTAGCCTCCTACAATGAGCAGTTCTTC. Translation: CASSLATGLASYNEQFF.

This clone was counted at least ten times. The chain carries TRBV20-1 and TRBJ1-5, with D hard to call. CDR3 length: 13 amino acids. With 2 bases removed from V and 6 bases from J, the gap between germline ends came to 11 bases. Germline assignment: CDR1 DFQATT and CDR2 SNEGSKA (reference sequence). Here the CDR3 reads CSARTAPAQPQHF. For the CDR3, the DNA is TGCAGTGCTAGAACTGCACCTGCTCAGCCCCAGCATTTT.

At least ten counts were recorded for this clone. The chain has TRBV27 and TRBJ2-5; 9 nucleotides line up with TRBD1. After removal of 4 bases from V and 2 bases from J, the junction contained 11 bases not matched to a gene. This CDR3 spans 17 amino acids. In germline, CDR1 is MNHEY, CDR2 SMNVEV (reference sequence). This CDR3 reads CASSSRVRDRAQETQYF. CDR3 sequence (DNA): TGTGCCAGCAGTTCTCGGGTCCGGGACAGGGCACAAGAGACCCAGTACTTC.

This clone was seen repeatedly, ten times or more. The genes are TRBV14 and TRBJ2-3; D unclear. Trimming left V 4 bases short and J 0 bases short, with 5 bases between. The CDR3 runs to 13 residues. Germline values: CDR1 SGHDN, CDR2 FVKESK. CDR3 region: CASSLGSTDTQYF. The CDR3 region has the DNA TGTGCCAGCAGCCTCGGGAGCACAGATACGCAGTATTTT. Together with reference TRBV14 and TRBJ2-3, the CDR3 gives the full variable domain: EAGVTQFPSHSVIEKGQTVTLRCDPISGHDNLYWYRRVMGKEIKFLLHFVKESKQDESGMPNNRFLAERTGGTYSTLKVQPAELEDSGVYFCASSLGSTDTQYFGPGTRLTVL.

In the case of this clone: Given a much more abundant clone one base away, this may be a read error. This chain joins TRBV5-5 and TRBJ2-3; 7 bases line up with TRBD1. V gave up 3 bases and J gave up 1 base; unmatched junction bases: 2. Per the germline V gene, CDR1 is SGHKS and CDR2 is YYEKEE (reference sequence). The CDR3 consists of 14 residues. The CDR3 DNA reads TGTGCCAGCAGCTGTGGGACAGGCACAGATACGCAGTATTTT. Translating gives CASSCGTGTDTQYF.

Many counts were recorded for this clone. The chain recombines TRBV27 with TRBJ1-1; D not certain. Germline V gene lookup returns CDR1 MNHEY and CDR2 SMNVEV (reference sequence). The CDR3 has 14 residues. The ends were cut back, 2 bases at V and 1 base at J, with 8 bases in the middle. CDR3 amino acids: CASSLGPRNTEAFF. The CDR3 region has the DNA TGTGCCAGCAGTTTAGGACCCAGGAACACTGAAGCTTTCTTT.

This clone has ten or more counts. The chain combines TRBV20-1 with TRBJ1-5, with D possibly matching TRBD1 (6 bases). This CDR3 region has 13 residues. The V gene's germline CDR1 is DFQATT and CDR2 SNEGSKA (reference sequence). V lost 3 bases, J lost 3 bases, and 9 bases lay in between. The CDR3: CSASAGDNQPQHF. As DNA, the CDR3 is TGCAGTGCTAGTGCAGGGGACAATCAGCCCCAGCATTTT.

On this clone itself: The germline gene is not matched at one end of the junction; a read error may be the cause. The chain links TRBV18 to TRBJ2-1; 8 positions match TRBD1. Germline lookup yields CDR1 KGHSH and CDR2 LQKENI. This CDR3 contains 15 residues. Here the CDR3 reads CANSPRDRGYNEQFF. In nucleotides, the CDR3 is TGTGCCAACTCACCGCGTGACAGGGGCTACAATGAGCAGTTCTTC.

There are many counts of this clone. J is TRBJ2-7 and V is TRBV7-2; D perhaps matches TRBD2 (5 bases). Trimming cost V 5 bases and J 3 bases, with 14 bases left between them. The CDR3 runs to 14 residues. From germline, CDR1 is SGHTA and CDR2 FQGNSA. CDR3 nucleotide sequence: TGTGCCAGCAGCGTCACTAGTTCCCTCTACGAGCAGTACTTC. Translating it yields CASSVTSSLYEQYF.

This clone was seen many times. The rearrangement links TRBV27 to TRBJ1-4; D may be TRBD1 (5 bases). The CDR3 totals 13 residues. The V end lost 7 bases, the J end lost 7 bases, and 13 bases lay between the germline ends. Germline CDR1 is MNHEY and CDR2 is SMNVEV (reference sequence). CDR3 nucleotide sequence: TGTGCCAGCAAAAGGGACCGCGGTGAAAAACTGTTTTTT. This codes for CASKRDRGEKLFF.

This clone is medium-sized in the sample. V and J are TRBV6-1 and TRBJ2-7; tentative D call: TRBD1 (6 bases). This CDR3 has 16 amino acids. Germline V gene sequence: CDR1 MNHNS, CDR2 SASEGT. The V and J ends lost 2 bases and 1 base respectively, with 15 bases between them. CDR3 coding DNA: TGTGCCAGCAGTGAAACCCGGACAGCTCCTTCCTACGAGCAGTACTTC. Its translation: CASSETRTAPSYEQYF.

There are a few counts of this clone. Relative to the germline gene, one junction end is altered; a read error may explain this. The gene calls are TRBV28 and TRBJ1-5; TRBD1 is a possible D gene (6 bases). The CDR3 is 17 residues long. Germline V gene data show CDR1 as MDHEN and CDR2 as SYDVKM. CDR3 sequence (DNA): TGTGCTAGCAGTTTACCCTGGGACACTTATAGCAATCAGCCCCAGCATTTT. Translation gives CASSLPWDTYSNQPQHF.

In this sample, this clone turned up a few times. Germline and junction disagree at one end, which may indicate a read error. The V gene is TRBV28, the J gene TRBJ2-7, with D hard to call. Germline loops: CDR1 MDHEN, CDR2 SYDVKM. This CDR3 is built from 13 residues. The DNA of the CDR3 is TGTGCCAGCAGTTCTAGTCCCTCCTACGAGCATTACTTC. The encoded protein is CASSSSPSYEHYF.

The chain uses TRBV30 and TRBJ1-3; TRBD1 might be the D (6 bases). V was pared by 8 bases and J by 4 bases, with 18 bases between. The CDR3 has 14 residues. Looked up from germline, CDR1 is GTSNPN and CDR2 is SVGIG (reference sequence). The CDR3 loop reads CARLGGARGNTIYF. CDR3 coding DNA: TGTGCCCGCCTGGGGGGCGCGCGGGGAAACACCATATATTTT.

In the case of this clone: An end of the junction differs from the germline gene, which may be a read error. This chain uses TRBV6-1 with TRBJ2-1; TRBD2 matches at 10 bases. This CDR3 is built from 17 residues. The germline CDR1 and CDR2 sequences are MNHNS and SASEGT. The CDR3 DNA follows: TGTGCCAGAAGTGATACTAGCGGGACATATAAATACAATGAGGAGTTCTTC. It is translated as CARSDTSGTYKYNEEFF.

About this clone itself: The junction does not match germline at one end; this may be a read error. The chain combines TRBV6-1 with TRBJ1-3; D remains ambiguous. The CDR3 spans 16 residues. Germline V gene lookup returns CDR1 MNHNS and CDR2 SASEGT. CDR3 sequence: CAADTTQSHSVNTIYF. DNA of the CDR3: TGTGCCGCCGATACCACACAGAGTCACTCTGTAAACACCATATATTTT.

The V gene is TRBV12-5, the J gene TRBJ2-2; D is perhaps TRBD1 (5 bases). CDR3 size: 16 residues. Trimming left V 1 base short and J 0 bases short, with 9 bases between. Looked up from germline, CDR1 is LGHNT and CDR2 is FRNRAP. As DNA, the CDR3 is TGTGCTAGTGGTTTGGGCAGGGTTTCGAACACCGGGGAGCTGTTTTTT. The encoded protein is CASGLGRVSNTGELFF. The full variable domain, its missing parts supplied by reference TRBV12-5 and TRBJ2-2, is DARVTQTPRHKVTEMGQEVTMRCQPILGHNTVFWYRQTMMQGLELLAYFRNRAPLDDSGMPKDRFSAEMPDATLATLKIQPSEPRDSAVYFCASGLGRVSNTGELFFGEGSRLTVL.

This clone was observed a handful of times. The rearrangement joins TRBV6-5 to TRBJ1-6, with no clear D. Per the germline V gene, CDR1 is MNHEY and CDR2 is SVGAGI. This CDR3 is 15 amino acids long. V lost 2 bases and J 6 bases, leaving 11 bases between the germline ends. The CDR3 here is CASSYEAGLNSPLHF. For the CDR3, the DNA is TGTGCCAGCAGTTACGAGGCAGGTCTTAATTCACCCCTCCACTTT.

The chain links TRBV4-1 to TRBJ1-1; the D gene is possibly TRBD1 (6 bases). CDR1 MGHRA and CDR2 YSYEKL come from the germline V gene. The V end was cut by 0 bases, the J end by 5 bases, with 19 bases between. This CDR3 spans 17 amino acids. CDR3: CASSQDSTGIVLTEAFF. The CDR3 DNA sequence: TGCGCCAGCAGCCAAGATAGCACAGGGATTGTGTTAACTGAAGCTTTCTTT.

This clone has ten or more counts. The chain uses TRBV6-1 and TRBJ1-4; D perhaps matches TRBD1 (6 bases). Between the trimmed V and J ends, which lost 7 bases and 9 bases, there was a span of 24 bases. There are 16 residues in the CDR3. Germline values: CDR1 MNHNS, CDR2 SASEGT. DNA for the CDR3: TGTGCCAGCATCGGAGAAGTAGGACAGAGGGAACAAAAACTGTTTTTT. It codes for CASIGEVGQREQKLFF.